Each of the 32 T cell receptor beta chains below was sequenced from the same sample in a study of cytomegalovirus exposure and HLA in healthy donors. TCRdb keeps only in-frame clones here, not all; method: immunoSEQ multiplex PCR. The data show approximately 59,000 clones, 85% to 95% seen once. The source material was PBMCs. These receptors were obtained from a man aged 18 to 35 in good health and CMV-seropositive.

CDR3 DNA: TGTGCCAGCAGTGAGCTCTACGGGACAGGGTTCTCTGGGGCCAACGTCCTGACTTTC. It specifies CASSELYGTGFSGANVLTF. This chain links TRBV6-1 with TRBJ2-6, with TRBD1 identical over 9 bases. This CDR3 contains 19 residues. The V and J ends lost 3 bases and 0 bases, in that order; junction bases with no gene match: 9. Germline assignment: CDR1 MNHNS and CDR2 SASEGT.

Here the CDR3 reads CASRPASSYEQYF. The DNA for the CDR3 is TGTGCCAGCAGGCCCGCGAGCTCCTACGAGCAGTACTTC. This chain uses TRBV28 with TRBJ2-7; D remains unclear. V was clipped by 6 bases and J by 0 bases, with 9 bases between them. This CDR3 spans 13 amino acids. Germline CDR1 reads MDHEN; CDR2 reads SYDVKM.

J is TRBJ2-3 and V is TRBV5-1; D is perhaps TRBD2 (5 bases). The CDR3 is 16 residues long. Germline V gives CDR1 SGHRS, CDR2 YFSETQ. Between the trimmed V and J ends, which lost 0 bases and 4 bases, there was a span of 15 bases. Written as DNA, the CDR3 is TGCGCCAGCAGCTTGGTAGTCCGAGGGCGGTCAGATACGCAGTATTTT. Its translation is CASSLVVRGRSDTQYF. The full variable domain, completed using reference TRBV5-1 and TRBJ2-3, is KAGVTQTPRYLIKTRGQQVTLSCSPISGHRSVSWYQQTPGQGLQFLFEYFSETQRNKGNFPGRFSGRQFSNSRSEMNVSTLELGDSALYLCASSLVVRGRSDTQYFGPGTRLTVL.

This chain links TRBV10-2 with TRBJ2-7; 8 bases align to TRBD1. CDR1 is WSHSY and CDR2 is SAAADI in the germline V gene. V was clipped by 6 bases and J by 2 bases; unmatched bases: 3. The CDR3 is 13 residues long. The CDR3 is CASSSGGTYEQYF. DNA for the CDR3: TGCGCCAGCAGCTCAGGGGGCACCTACGAGCAGTACTTC.

This CDR3 reads CASSSVVGANEKLFF. The CDR3 region has the DNA TGTGCCAGCTCCTCGGTCGTAGGGGCAAATGAAAAACTGTTTTTT. J is TRBJ1-4 and V is TRBV19, with D possibly TRBD1 on 5 matching bases. The V gene's germline CDR1 is LNHDA and CDR2 SQIVND (reference sequence). The CDR3 is 15 residues long. V lost 9 bases, J lost 5 bases, and 19 bases lay in between.

The chain recombines TRBV5-1 with TRBJ2-7, with D unclear. V was cut by 0 bases and J by 5 bases, with 6 bases left in between. CDR1 is SGHRS, CDR2 YFSETQ, per germline. The CDR3 extends over 12 amino acids. CDR3 nucleotides: TGCGCCAGCAGCTTGGGACTTGACGAGCAGTACTTC. This gives the protein CASSLGLDEQYF.

J is TRBJ2-1 and V is TRBV27, with TRBD2 identical over 10 bases. This CDR3 is 17 amino acids long. V was pared by 2 bases and J by 12 bases, with 16 bases of the junction left unmatched. CDR1 MNHEY and CDR2 SMNVEV come from the germline V gene (reference sequence). CDR3 residues: CASSLIPSGSDPFGQFF. The CDR3 coding sequence is TGTGCCAGCAGTTTAATCCCTAGCGGGAGTGACCCCTTCGGGCAGTTCTTC.

V usage is TRBV5-4 and J usage is TRBJ1-1; D is possibly TRBD1 (5 bases). V lost 4 bases to trimming and J lost 2 bases, with 18 bases between them. Germline V CDR1 and CDR2: SGHNT, YYREEE (reference sequence). There are 16 residues in the CDR3. Written as DNA, the CDR3 is TGTGCCAGCAGCCTACGTGGGGGGATGGGAAACACTGAAGCTTTCTTT. Translation: CASSLRGGMGNTEAFF. Combining the CDR3 with reference TRBV5-4 and TRBJ1-1 gives the whole variable domain ETGVTQSPTHLIKTRGQQVTLRCSSQSGHNTVSWYQQALGQGPQFIFQYYREEENGRGNFPPRFSGLQFPNYSSELNVNALELDDSALYLCASSLRGGMGNTEAFFGQGTRLTVV.

This chain connects TRBV7-6 to TRBJ1-1, with 7 bases fitting TRBD1. The junction had 7 bases not matched to a gene; V was cut back by 0 bases and J by 12 bases. The germline CDR1 and CDR2 sequences are SGHVS and FNYEAQ. The CDR3 extends over 13 amino acids. CDR3 coding DNA: TGTGCCAGCAGCTTAGCGACAGGGCCAATAACTTTCTTT. Protein sequence: CASSLATGPITFF.

The rearrangement uses TRBV7-9 and TRBJ2-7; TRBD2 matches 7 bases. CDR3 length: 14 amino acids. The germline V gene has CDR1 SEHNR and CDR2 FQNEAQ (reference sequence). V lost 4 bases and J lost 3; bases outside the gene matches: 6. The CDR3 DNA reads TGTGCCAGCAGCTCAACGGGGAGGGTCTACGAGCAGTACTTC. As protein: CASSSTGRVYEQYF.

This chain joins TRBV7-9 and TRBJ2-3; TRBD2 agrees at 8 bases. The V gene's germline CDR1 is SEHNR and CDR2 FQNEAQ (reference sequence). V shed 4 bases and J 5 bases; nucleotides not matched to a gene: 8. The CDR3 runs 15 residues. CDR3 coding DNA: TGTGCCAGCAGCTCTACAGCGGGAGAGGTAGATACGCAGTATTTT. Translation: CASSSTAGEVDTQYF.

V gene TRBV5-6 combines with J gene TRBJ2-7; the match to TRBD2 covers 11 bases. Germline lookup yields CDR1 SGHDT and CDR2 YYEEEE. V trimming: 0 bases; J trimming: 10 bases; junction bases outside the gene matches: 12. This CDR3 spans 16 amino acids. CDR3 DNA: TGTGCCAGCAGCTTGGGGGCGGCTAGCGGGAGGAAAGAACAGTACTTC. Residues: CASSLGAASGRKEQYF.

The chain is built from TRBV7-2 and TRBJ2-2, with TRBD2 matching 9 bases. CDR1 SGHTA and CDR2 FQGNSA come from the germline V gene. This CDR3 has 16 amino acids. The trim removed 0 bases at V and 7 bases at J, leaving 6 bases unmatched. CDR3 DNA sequence: TGTGCCAGCAGCTTAGCTAGCGGGAGTTTAAACGGGGAGCTGTTTTTT. Its translation is CASSLASGSLNGELFF. The entire variable domain, with the rest obtained from reference TRBV7-2 and TRBJ2-2, is as follows: GAGVSQSPSNKVTEKGKDVELRCDPISGHTALYWYRQSLGQGLEFLIYFQGNSAPDKSGLPSDRFSAERTGGSVSTLTIQRTQQEDSAVYLCASSLASGSLNGELFFGEGSRLTVL.

The chain carries TRBV7-8 and TRBJ2-7, with D tentatively TRBD1 (6 bases). V lost 2 bases to trimming and J lost 3 bases, with 17 bases between them. The CDR3 has 16 residues. The germline V gene encodes CDR1 SGHVS and CDR2 FQNEAQ. CDR3 DNA sequence: TGTGCCAGCAGCTTAAGTGGTGTCAGGGGATACTACGAGCAGTACTTC. It codes for CASSLSGVRGYYEQYF.

This clone came up once. The chain uses TRBV6-1 and TRBJ2-1; no firm D call. The CDR3 runs 13 residues. The germline V gene has CDR1 MNHNS and CDR2 SASEGT. The V end lost 7 bases, the J end lost 0 bases, and 7 bases lay between the germline ends. The CDR3 sequence: CASKFSSYNEQFF. In DNA, the CDR3 is TGTGCCAGCAAGTTCAGCTCCTACAATGAGCAGTTCTTC.

V and J are TRBV11-2 and TRBJ2-1; D is undetermined. This CDR3 has 19 amino acids. The ends were cut back, 0 bases at V and 4 bases at J, with 22 bases in the middle. Per germline, CDR1 SGHAT and CDR2 FQNNGV. The CDR3 loop reads CASSLESSYSFSTYNEQFF. In DNA, the CDR3 is TGTGCCAGCAGCTTAGAGAGTAGCTACTCCTTTTCGACTTACAATGAGCAGTTCTTC.

This clone occurred a few times. This chain links TRBV15 with TRBJ2-2, with TRBD2 matching 9 bases. The junction had 12 bases not matched to a gene; V was cut back by 0 bases and J by 7 bases. The CDR3 consists of 18 residues. Germline lookup yields CDR1 LNHNV and CDR2 YYDKDF (reference sequence). CDR3 sequence reads: CATSRDTMGLAGRGELFF. CDR3 in DNA: TGTGCCACCAGCAGAGACACTATGGGGCTAGCGGGACGCGGGGAGCTGTTTTTT.

The chain couples TRBV5-1 to TRBJ2-4; 13 bases align to TRBD2. The CDR3 extends over 16 amino acids. Trimming removed 4 bases from V and 6 bases from J; junction bases left unmatched: 7. Germline assignment: CDR1 SGHRS and CDR2 YFSETQ. The CDR3 bases are TGCGCCAGCAGCAATCGGACTAGCGGGAGAGGAAACATTCAGTACTTC. Protein sequence: CASSNRTSGRGNIQYF.

Only a few counts were recorded for this clone. V gene TRBV29-1 combines with J gene TRBJ2-7, with 13 bases aligning to TRBD2. J was trimmed by 4 bases and V by 5 bases; bases with no gene match: 5. This CDR3 is built from 14 residues. The germline gives CDR1 SQVTM, CDR2 ANQGSEA. In DNA form, the CDR3 reads TGCAGCGTTAGGACTAGCGGGGGAGCTTACGAGCAGTACTTC. It translates to CSVRTSGGAYEQYF.

This clone was observed a handful of times. This chain uses TRBV6-5 with TRBJ2-4; TRBD2 aligns across 7 bases. This CDR3 has 15 amino acids. CDR1 is MNHEY, CDR2 SVGAGI, per germline. V gave up 8 bases and J gave up 5 bases; unmatched junction bases: 12. CDR3: CASGRGLGSENIQYF. The CDR3 DNA is TGTGCCAGCGGGAGGGGACTGGGGTCGGAAAACATTCAGTACTTC.

The CDR3, as DNA: TGTGCCAGCAGGGCCTCCGGGACAGGGGGAGGTGAGCAGTTCTTC. Amino acid sequence: CASRASGTGGGEQFF. The chain uses TRBV28 and TRBJ2-1; TRBD1 matches 11 bases. The ends lost 6 bases at V and 9 bases at J; junction bases unmatched: 10. Germline assignment: CDR1 MDHEN and CDR2 SYDVKM. The CDR3 spans 15 residues. The full variable domain, completed using reference TRBV28 and TRBJ2-1, is DVKVTQSSRYLVKRTGEKVFLECVQDMDHENMFWYRQDPGLGLRLIYFSYDVKMKEKGDIPEGYSVSREKKERFSLILESASTNQTSMYLCASRASGTGGGEQFFGPGTRLTVL.

The genes are TRBV5-1 and TRBJ2-1; tentatively, D is TRBD2 (6 bases). The CDR3 length is 16 residues. The ends were cut back, 1 base at V and 8 bases at J, with 19 bases in the middle. CDR1 is SGHRS, CDR2 YFSETQ, per germline. The CDR3 nucleotides read TGCGCCAGCAGCTTGACCGGGACGGGGGTTGGGCATGAGCAGTTCTTC. Translated, it gives CASSLTGTGVGHEQFF.

The rearrangement links TRBV27 to TRBJ2-7, with D possibly TRBD2 on 6 matching bases. This CDR3 has 15 amino acids. Trimming cost V 4 bases and J 2 bases, with 15 bases left between them. CDR1 and CDR2 from the germline V gene are MNHEY and SMNVEV (reference sequence). Here the CDR3 DNA reads TGTGCCAGCAGTTCTCCTAGCGTTCCTACCTACGAGCAGTACTTC. Amino acids: CASSSPSVPTYEQYF.

This chain joins TRBV9 and TRBJ2-3; D is unresolved. CDR1 and CDR2 (germline): SGDLS, YYNGEE. This CDR3 has 13 residues. Trimming took 0 bases from V and 7 from J, leaving 9 bases between them. The chain's CDR3 is CASSVDERNTQYF. The CDR3 bases are TGTGCCAGCAGCGTAGACGAGAGAAATACGCAGTATTTT. The full variable domain, completed using reference TRBV9 and TRBJ2-3, is DSGVTQTPKHLITATGQRVTLRCSPRSGDLSVYWYQQSLDQGLQFLIQYYNGEERAKGNILERFSAQQFPDLHSELNLSSLELGDSALYFCASSVDERNTQYFGPGTRLTVL.

The chain joins TRBV5-1 to TRBJ1-2; D call uncertain. The V and J ends lost 4 bases and 8 bases respectively, with 12 bases between them. Per the germline V gene, CDR1 is SGHRS and CDR2 is YFSETQ. This CDR3 region has 12 residues. The CDR3 sequence is CASSLGIEGYTF. Written as DNA, the CDR3 is TGCGCCAGCAGCCTGGGTATCGAGGGCTACACCTTC. Looking up the rest from reference TRBV5-1 and TRBJ1-2 gives the full variable domain: KAGVTQTPRYLIKTRGQQVTLSCSPISGHRSVSWYQQTPGQGLQFLFEYFSETQRNKGNFPGRFSGRQFSNSRSEMNVSTLELGDSALYLCASSLGIEGYTFGSGTRLTVV.

The chain couples TRBV29-1 to TRBJ2-7; 8 bases are a match to TRBD2. CDR1 and CDR2 (germline): SQVTM, ANQGSEA. The CDR3 has 13 amino acids. Trimming removed 6 bases from V and 0 bases from J; junction bases left unmatched: 4. CDR3 loop: CSVSGRSSYEQYF. CDR3 DNA: TGCAGCGTCAGCGGGAGAAGCTCCTACGAGCAGTACTTC.

This chain links TRBV5-6 with TRBJ2-1; 11 bases are shared with TRBD2. Trimming removed 2 bases from V and 1 base from J; junction bases left unmatched: 11. Germline V gene lookup returns CDR1 SGHDT and CDR2 YYEEEE. This CDR3 spans 19 amino acids. CDR3: CASSLDGLAGKGSYNEQFF. The CDR3 coding sequence is TGTGCCAGCAGCTTAGATGGACTAGCGGGCAAAGGGTCCTACAATGAGCAGTTCTTC.

The V call is TRBV4-1, the J call TRBJ1-2; 10 nucleotides match TRBD1. This CDR3 has 17 residues. CDR1 MGHRA and CDR2 YSYEKL come from the germline V gene. The J segment lost 3 bases and the V segment lost 2 bases, leaving 9 bases of the junction unmatched. CDR3 residues: CASSQRDRGQGDYGYTF. Written as DNA, the CDR3 is TGCGCCAGCAGCCAACGTGACAGGGGGCAAGGAGACTATGGCTACACCTTC.

V is TRBV5-1 and J is TRBJ2-1; 10 positions agree with TRBD2. The CDR3 covers 16 residues. CDR1 and CDR2 (germline): SGHRS, YFSETQ. V was clipped by 0 bases and J by 6 bases; unmatched bases: 6. In DNA form, the CDR3 reads TGCGCCAGCAGCTTGGCCAGCGGGAGGGGTAGCAATGAGCAGTTCTTC. It is translated as CASSLASGRGSNEQFF.

The V call is TRBV23-1, the J call TRBJ1-2; D is undetermined. TRBV23-1 is annotated as an ORF whose role is uncertain. The CDR3 spans 17 residues. Trimming took off 5 bases at V and 0 bases at J, with 19 bases between the two ends. CDR3 amino acids: CASSERRLPLTNYGYTF. The CDR3 coding sequence is TGCGCCAGCAGTGAACGTCGACTTCCACTTACTAACTATGGCTACACCTTC.

The rearrangement links TRBV4-1 to TRBJ1-2; D unclear. CDR3 length: 15 residues. V was cut by 0 bases and J by 9 bases, with 17 bases left in between. Germline-derived CDR1 and CDR2 are MGHRA and YSYEKL. The CDR3 loop reads CASSQEPGGRWSYTF. The CDR3 region has the DNA TGCGCCAGCAGCCAAGAGCCAGGAGGGAGGTGGAGCTACACCTTC.

The V call is TRBV5-4, the J call TRBJ2-1, with D perhaps matching TRBD2 (6 bases). The CDR3 contains 15 residues. Trimming cost V 4 bases and J 9 bases, with 20 bases left between them. CDR1 is SGHNT and CDR2 is YYREEE in the germline V gene (reference sequence). The CDR3 loop is CASSAQSGEGTEQFF. In nucleotides, the CDR3 is TGTGCCAGCAGCGCCCAATCGGGAGAGGGCACTGAGCAGTTCTTC.